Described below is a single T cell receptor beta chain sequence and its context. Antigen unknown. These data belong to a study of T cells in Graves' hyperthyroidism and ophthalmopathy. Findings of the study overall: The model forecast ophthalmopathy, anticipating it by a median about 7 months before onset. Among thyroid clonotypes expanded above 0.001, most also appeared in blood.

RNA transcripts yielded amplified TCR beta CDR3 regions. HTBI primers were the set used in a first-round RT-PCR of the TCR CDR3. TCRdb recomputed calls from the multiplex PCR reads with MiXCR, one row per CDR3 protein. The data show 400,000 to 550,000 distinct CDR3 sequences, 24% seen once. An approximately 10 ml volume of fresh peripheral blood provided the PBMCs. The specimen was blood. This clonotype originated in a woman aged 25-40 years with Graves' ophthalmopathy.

Here the CDR3 DNA reads TGTGCCAGCAGTTACTTACAGGATAGCAATCAGCCCCAGCATTTT. Encoded protein: CASSYLQDSNQPQHF. The chain combines TRBV6-2 or TRBV6-3 with TRBJ1-5; maybe TRBD1 (5 bases). Germline loops: CDR1 MNHEY, CDR2 SVGEGT. The CDR3 consists of 15 residues. V was shortened by 1 base and J by 0 bases, with 7 bases between the two germline ends.